This T cell receptor beta chain was identified during a study of blood T cell repertoires in COVID-19. Only in-frame clones appear in the TCRdb table, and some are missing; sequencing was by immunoSEQ multiplex PCR. This table holds about 97,000 clones, around 80% found once. The CDR3 sequence is 16 residues long. The table lists this clone with a count of one. What was sequenced was peripheral blood. V usage is TRBV21-1 and J usage is TRBJ2-7; the table calls TRBD1, which could not be checked here. TRBV21-1 is tagged as a pseudogene. The clonotype was recovered from a man between 70 and 80 years old with acute or convalescent COVID-19. CDR3 DNA sequence: TGTGCCAGCAGCAAAGCGCTTTCAGGGGGCACCTACGAGCAGTACTTC. This sequence encodes CASSKALSGGTYEQYF.